The 5 T cell receptor beta chains listed next were all sequenced from one sample in a study of T cells in Graves' hyperthyroidism and ophthalmopathy. The investigators amplified TCR beta CDR3 regions from RNA transcripts. Researchers ran a first-round RT-PCR on the TCR CDR3 using the HTBI primer set. TCRdb reanalysed the multiplex PCR reads using MiXCR and keeps one entry per CDR3 protein. In the table there are a few hundred thousand distinct CDR3 sequences, around 14% of which are singletons. The sequencing sample was made of blood. The receptors come from a woman in her twenties or thirties with Graves' hyperthyroidism.

This clonotype was observed at least ten times. The V and J genes are TRBV12-3 or TRBV12-4 and TRBJ1-2, with TRBD1 matching over 7 bases. J lost 6 bases, V lost 4 bases, and 11 bases had no gene match. This CDR3 spans 15 amino acids. The CDR3 loop reads CASSSTTQGLNGYTF. CDR3 coding DNA: TGTGCCAGCAGTTCCACCACACAGGGGCTTAATGGCTACACCTTC.

This clonotype has only a few counts. The chain employs TRBV6-1 and TRBJ2-1; TRBD1 is a possible D gene (6 bases). Per the germline V gene, CDR1 is MNHNS and CDR2 is SASEGT. The V and J ends lost 6 bases and 8 bases respectively, with 20 bases between them. This CDR3 is built from 15 residues. The CDR3 reads CASRSGWGPSYEQFF. Here the CDR3 DNA reads TGTGCCAGCAGGTCCGGCTGGGGGCCTTCCTATGAGCAGTTCTTC.

This clonotype was seen repeatedly, ten times or more. The chain carries TRBV6-1 and TRBJ1-6; possible D gene TRBD1, 5 bases. The CDR3 is 14 residues long. With 7 bases removed from V and 11 bases from J, the gap between germline ends came to 18 bases. Germline values: CDR1 MNHNS, CDR2 SASEGT. The CDR3 nucleotides are TGTGCCAGCACCCTAGACAGTATTGGGACACCCCTCCACTTT. Its protein is CASTLDSIGTPLHF.

The rearrangement links TRBV7-8 to TRBJ2-5; tentative D call: TRBD1 (5 bases). The germline CDR1 and CDR2 sequences are SGHVS and FQNEAQ. The CDR3 is 14 amino acids. V lost 1 base to trimming and J lost 4 bases, with 10 bases between them. The CDR3 sequence is CASSLDLGPETQYF. CDR3 bases: TGTGCCAGCAGCTTAGATTTGGGGCCAGAGACCCAGTACTTC.

The CDR3 DNA follows: TGTGCCAGCTGTAAGGGGATCAACACCGGGGAGCTGTTTTTT. Encoded protein: CASCKGINTGELFF. The chain couples TRBV6-1 to TRBJ2-2; the D gene is possibly TRBD1 (5 bases). Germline V gene sequence: CDR1 MNHNS, CDR2 SASEGT. V was pared by 8 bases and J by 2 bases, with 12 bases between. This CDR3 is 14 amino acids long.